A single sample is the source of the 20 T cell receptor beta chains below, sequenced in a study of cytomegalovirus exposure and HLA in healthy donors. PCR involved 60 Vbeta and 13 Jbeta primers. Using immunoSEQ multiplex PCR, the repertoire was profiled, and TCRdb retains in-frame clones only, with some absent. The sample carries more than 60,000 clones, around four fifths recorded once. What was sequenced was PBMCs. Receptors originate from a middle-aged woman in good health and CMV-seropositive.

The chain employs TRBV5-1 and TRBJ1-1; possible D gene TRBD1, 5 bases. Trimming removed 6 bases from V and 3 bases from J, with 12 bases in between. Germline assignment: CDR1 SGHRS and CDR2 YFSETQ. The CDR3 spans 13 residues. The CDR3 DNA reads as TGCGCCAGCACCCTCTGGGGGGACACTGAAGCTTTCTTT. This translates into CASTLWGDTEAFF.

V gene TRBV27 combines with J gene TRBJ1-6; D may be TRBD1 (6 bases). The germline CDR1 and CDR2 sequences are MNHEY and SMNVEV (reference sequence). This CDR3 is 14 amino acids long. Trimming removed 4 bases at V and 6 bases at J, with 10 bases between. The CDR3 DNA is TGTGCCAGCAGTTACGTAGGGGGTAATTCACCCCTCCACTTT. This encodes CASSYVGGNSPLHF.

The CDR3 is CASSQEGAGTSTDTQYF. CDR3 bases: TGTGCCAGCAGCCAAGAAGGGGCGGGGACTAGCACAGATACGCAGTATTTT. The chain recombines TRBV4-2 with TRBJ2-3; a possible D gene is TRBD2 (6 bases). Germline V gene sequence: CDR1 LGHNA, CDR2 YNFKEQ. Deletions cut 0 bases from V and 0 bases from J, with 13 bases between. There are 17 residues in the CDR3.

The V gene is TRBV19, the J gene TRBJ1-4, with D possibly being TRBD1 (6 bases). V lost 5 bases, J lost 2 bases, and 12 bases lay in between. This CDR3 contains 15 residues. Germline CDR1 is LNHDA and CDR2 is SQIVND (reference sequence). The DNA for the CDR3 is TGTGCCAGTAGTCAAGGGGGAACGACTAATGAAAAACTGTTTTTT. Its protein is CASSQGGTTNEKLFF.

This chain uses TRBV5-1 with TRBJ2-1; D is uncertain. Germline CDR1 reads SGHRS; CDR2 reads YFSETQ. The CDR3 is made up of 15 amino acids. Trimming cost V 4 bases and J 5 bases, with 16 bases left between them. As DNA, the CDR3 is TGCGCCAGCAGCACGGATGGCGGAACCAACAATGAGCAGTTCTTC. Protein product: CASSTDGGTNNEQFF.

The CDR3 spells CASSRTGQGNNSPLHF. CDR3 bases: TGCGCCAGCAGCCGCACGGGACAGGGAAATAATTCACCCCTCCACTTT. This chain connects TRBV5-1 to TRBJ1-6; TRBD1 matches 9 bases. CDR1 SGHRS and CDR2 YFSETQ come from the germline V gene. The ends lost 4 bases at V and 5 bases at J; junction bases unmatched: 7. The length of the CDR3 is 16 residues.

The chain carries TRBV19 and TRBJ1-1; D may be TRBD1 (5 bases). The germline V gene has CDR1 LNHDA and CDR2 SQIVND (reference sequence). The V end was cut by 5 bases, the J end by 7 bases, with 11 bases between. The CDR3 is made up of 12 amino acids. DNA for the CDR3: TGTGCCAGTAGTGTACAGGATCTTGAAGCTTTCTTT. This codes for CASSVQDLEAFF.

The rearrangement links TRBV7-3 to TRBJ2-7; 10 bases line up with TRBD2. The CDR3 consists of 14 residues. CDR1 SGHTA and CDR2 FQGTGA come from the germline V gene. Germline trimming cut 5 bases from V and 5 bases from J; bases unmatched to any gene: 6. The CDR3: CASSASGGNHEQYF. Here the CDR3 DNA reads TGTGCCAGCAGCGCTAGCGGGGGCAACCACGAGCAGTACTTC.

The chain has TRBV11-2 and TRBJ2-2; D possibly corresponds to TRBD2 (5 bases). Trimming shortened V by 5 bases and J by 5 bases, and 9 bases separated the two germline ends. The V gene's germline CDR1 is SGHAT and CDR2 FQNNGV. The CDR3 loop spans 13 amino acids. The CDR3 loop reads CASSPTNTGELFF. CDR3 DNA: TGTGCCAGCAGCCCGACTAATACCGGGGAGCTGTTTTTT.

The chain uses TRBV27 and TRBJ1-1; D perhaps matches TRBD1 (5 bases). Trimming took 5 bases from V and 7 from J, leaving 14 bases between them. CDR1 is MNHEY and CDR2 is SMNVEV in the germline V gene (reference sequence). The CDR3 has 13 amino acids. CDR3 sequence (DNA): TGTGCCAGCAGTCTCTCCTTCGGGGGTGAAGCTTTCTTT. Protein product: CASSLSFGGEAFF.

The chain has TRBV10-3 and TRBJ2-5; 13 bases are a match to TRBD2. In germline, CDR1 is ENHRY, CDR2 SYGVKD. This CDR3 is built from 17 residues. V trimming: 4 bases; J trimming: 3 bases; junction bases outside the gene matches: 8. The CDR3 here is CAISGGIGTSGEETQYF. The CDR3, as DNA: TGTGCCATCAGTGGGGGGATCGGGACTAGCGGGGAAGAGACCCAGTACTTC.

This clone has only a few counts. The identical CDR3 is also encoded by other nucleotide sequences in the sample. The chain is built from TRBV7-2 and TRBJ2-7, with no clear D. This CDR3 is built from 11 residues. V dropped 3 bases and J dropped 4 bases, with 4 bases sitting between them. CDR1 and CDR2 (germline): SGHTA, FQGNSA. The CDR3 sequence: CASSFLYEQYF. The CDR3 DNA reads as TGTGCCAGCAGCTTCCTTTACGAGCAGTACTTC. The full variable domain, completed using reference TRBV7-2 and TRBJ2-7, is GAGVSQSPSNKVTEKGKDVELRCDPISGHTALYWYRQSLGQGLEFLIYFQGNSAPDKSGLPSDRFSAERTGGSVSTLTIQRTQQEDSAVYLCASSFLYEQYFGPGTRLTVT.

This rearrangement joins TRBV20-1 to TRBJ1-3; D is ambiguous. Trimming removed 0 bases at V and 7 bases at J, with 4 bases between. Germline V lookup: CDR1 DFQATT, CDR2 SNEGSKA (reference sequence). The CDR3 runs 11 residues. CDR3 nucleotide sequence: TGCAGTGCTAGAGAGGAGAACACCATATATTTT. It codes for CSAREENTIYF.

The chain joins TRBV5-1 to TRBJ1-1; a possible D gene is TRBD1 (5 bases). The CDR3 covers 13 residues. Trimming left V 4 bases short and J 2 bases short, with 9 bases between. Germline CDR1 and CDR2: SGHRS and YFSETQ. The DNA of the CDR3 is TGCGCCAGCAGCGACCAGGGTAACACTGAAGCTTTCTTT. Its protein is CASSDQGNTEAFF.

In DNA form, the CDR3 reads TGTGCCAGCACCGACGGACAGGTCGTCTATGGCTACACCTTC. Its protein is CASTDGQVVYGYTF. V and J are TRBV6-6 and TRBJ1-2; 7 nucleotides line up with TRBD1. Germline trimming cut 7 bases from V and 4 bases from J; bases unmatched to any gene: 9. The CDR3 is 14 residues long. Germline CDR1 is MNHNY and CDR2 is SVGAGI (reference sequence).

The chain couples TRBV7-9 to TRBJ2-7; tentatively, D is TRBD2 (6 bases). Germline V gives CDR1 SEHNR, CDR2 FQNEAQ (reference sequence). This CDR3 has 14 amino acids. The ends were cut back, 2 bases at V and 3 bases at J, with 11 bases in the middle. In DNA form, the CDR3 reads TGTGCCAGCAGCTTATCCGGGGAGGTCTACGAGCAGTACTTC. It specifies CASSLSGEVYEQYF.

V is TRBV2 and J is TRBJ1-5, with D possibly matching TRBD1 (5 bases). Trimming left V 8 bases short and J 4 bases short, with 9 bases between. CDR3 length equals 12 residues. Germline CDR1 is SNHLY and CDR2 is FYNNEI. In nucleotides, the CDR3 is TGTGCCAGCCAGACAGTAAATCAGCCCCAGCATTTT. Its protein is CASQTVNQPQHF.

J is TRBJ2-2 and V is TRBV30; 8 bases agree with TRBD2. The J segment lost 7 bases and the V segment lost 2 bases, leaving 9 bases of the junction unmatched. CDR1 is GTSNPN and CDR2 is SVGIG in the germline V gene (reference sequence). The CDR3 contains 15 residues. The CDR3: CAWSRKGLAVGELFF. The CDR3 DNA reads TGTGCCTGGAGTAGGAAAGGACTAGCCGTCGGGGAGCTGTTTTTT. Full variable domain (rest looked up from reference TRBV30 and TRBJ2-2): SQTIHQWPATLVQPVGSPLSLECTVEGTSNPNLYWYRQAAGRGLQLLFYSVGIGQISSEVPQNLSASRPQDRQFILSSKKLLLSDSGFYLCAWSRKGLAVGELFFGEGSRLTVL.

This CDR3 is CAISESLENEQFF. The CDR3, as DNA: TGTGCCATCAGTGAGTCGTTAGAGAATGAGCAGTTCTTC. This sequence joins TRBV10-3 and TRBJ2-1, with unresolved D. Trimming removed 0 bases at V and 7 bases at J, with 7 bases between. The CDR3 is 13 amino acids. Germline V gene data show CDR1 as ENHRY and CDR2 as SYGVKD.

The chain recombines TRBV19 with TRBJ2-2, with TRBD1 matching over 7 bases. This CDR3 spans 15 amino acids. Germline trimming cut 6 bases from V and 6 bases from J; bases unmatched to any gene: 10. The germline gives CDR1 LNHDA, CDR2 SQIVND (reference sequence). CDR3 bases: TGTGCCAGTAGGTCGGGACAGACCAAAGCCGGGGAGCTGTTTTTT. Its protein product is CASRSGQTKAGELFF.